Listed below are T cell receptor beta chains from one sample, sequenced in a study of T cells in Graves' hyperthyroidism and ophthalmopathy. TCRdb re-called the multiplex PCR reads through MiXCR, storing one row per CDR3 protein. The sample lists fewer than 500,000 distinct CDR3 sequences, approximately 15% seen once, with about 19% in the top ten. The sequencing sample was made of blood. Receptor source: a woman in her twenties or thirties with Graves' ophthalmopathy. Each CDR3 is given with its conserved first and last residue. D genes are given only for firm matches. Rows give clone size only sometimes, using once, few, many, or a class for an expanded clone.

V gene	clone size	J gene	D gene	CDR3 protein	CDR3 DNA
TRBV7-2	many	TRBJ1-1	-	CASSLAGSSTMNTEAFF	TGTGCCAGCAGCTTAGCGGGCAGCTCAACAATGAACACTGAAGCTTTCTTT
TRBV28	many	TRBJ1-4	TRBD1	CASSPPGQGSEKLFF	TGTGCCAGCAGTCCTCCGGGACAGGGGAGTGAAAAACTGTTTTTT
TRBV2	many	TRBJ1-2	TRBD1	CASTQTGGNYGYTF	TGTGCCTCTACCCAGACAGGGGGAAACTATGGCTACACCTTC
TRBV27	many	TRBJ1-5	-	CASSLHYRVDSNQPQHF	TGTGCCAGCAGTTTACATTACAGGGTAGATAGCAATCAGCCCCAGCATTTT
TRBV11-2	many	TRBJ2-1	-	CASSAWLEGNDNEQFF	TGTGCCAGCAGCGCTTGGCTTGAGGGGAACGACAATGAGCAGTTCTTC
TRBV28	many	TRBJ1-2	-	CASSWGVVGYTF	TGTGCCAGCAGTTGGGGTGTAGTTGGCTACACCTTC
TRBV20-1	few	TRBJ2-5	TRBD1	CSSTTGQVETQYF	TGCAGTTCCACGACAGGGCAAGTAGAGACCCAGTACTTC
TRBV28	many	TRBJ2-1	TRBD2	CASSSSGGADEQFF	TGTGCCAGCAGTAGTAGCGGGGGGGCGGATGAGCAGTTCTTC
TRBV2	many	TRBJ2-2	-	CASSEPRDVPNTGELFF	TGTGCCAGCAGTGAACCGAGGGACGTACCGAACACCGGGGAGCTGTTTTTT
TRBV5-1	few	TRBJ2-3	-	CASRRATTDTQYF	TGCGCCAGCAGAAGGGCCACCACAGATACGCAGTATTTT
TRBV30	few	TRBJ2-7	-	CAWAPGGLTYEQYF	TGTGCCTGGGCCCCAGGGGGGCTAACCTACGAGCAGTACTTC
TRBV12-5	many	TRBJ2-2	-	CASGKRPGELFF	TGTGCTAGTGGTAAACGTCCCGGGGAGCTGTTTTTT
TRBV25-1	-	TRBJ2-5	-	CASSEFLGEQETQYF	TGTGCCAGCAGTGAATTTTTAGGGGAGCAAGAGACCCAGTACTTC
TRBV7-2	many	TRBJ2-5	-	CASSWGNQETQYF	TGTGCCAGCAGCTGGGGAAACCAAGAGACCCAGTACTTC